Following are 21 T cell receptor beta chains from one sample sequenced in a study of molecular identifiers for immune sequencing clone quantification. TCRdb re-called the PCR reads through MiXCR, storing one row per CDR3 protein. The sample lists over 550,000 distinct CDR3 sequences; roughly 23% were seen once. Sample: naive CD8+ T cells from blood, with Jurkat cell RNA spiked in. Described subset: FACS-sorted CD8+CD4-CCR7+CD45RA+ naive T cells. All receptors derive from a human donor in good health. Some libraries in this study had Jurkat cell RNA spiked in.

A word on this clonotype: The junction shows a germline mismatch at one end, possibly a read error. The chain has TRBV28 and TRBJ2-1, with a weak D call TRBD1 (6 bases). Germline V gene lookup returns CDR1 MDHEN and CDR2 SYDVKM. This CDR3 is 16 amino acids long. In nucleotides, the CDR3 is TGTGCCAGCAGAAAATACGGGACAAGATCCTACAATGAGCAGTTATTC. This codes for CASRKYGTRSYNEQLF.

The chain recombines TRBV6-2 or TRBV6-3 with TRBJ1-2; no reliable D call. Per germline, CDR1 MNHEY and CDR2 SVGEGT. CDR3 length: 15 amino acids. V shed 4 bases and J shed 0 bases, with 12 bases lying between them. The CDR3: CASSFSGETNYGYTF. Here the CDR3 DNA reads TGTGCCAGCAGTTTTTCGGGCGAAACTAACTATGGCTACACCTTC.

This clonotype showed up just a few times. The chain recombines TRBV3-1 with TRBJ2-7, with 8 bases aligning to TRBD1. Per the germline V gene, CDR1 is LGHDT and CDR2 is YNNKEL (reference sequence). This CDR3 region has 15 residues. V gave up 3 bases and J gave up 3 bases; unmatched junction bases: 7. The DNA of the CDR3 is TGTGCCAGCAGCCACAACCGGGACAGGAGCTACGAGCAGTACTTC. Its protein product is CASSHNRDRSYEQYF.

Details on this clonotype: A read error may explain this, as a much larger clone is one base away. The V and J genes are TRBV29-1 and TRBJ2-7, with 7 bases lining up with TRBD2. Germline V lookup: CDR1 SQVTM, CDR2 ANQGSEA. The CDR3 is 12 amino acids. Written as DNA, the CDR3 is TGCAGCGTTTCTAGCGGCACCTACGAGCTGTACTTC. Translation gives CSVSSGTYELYF.

This clonotype was picked up many times. V is TRBV5-5 and J is TRBJ1-1, with D possibly TRBD1 on 5 matching bases. This CDR3 region has 14 residues. CDR1 and CDR2 from the germline V gene are SGHKS and YYEKEE (reference sequence). V was trimmed by 0 bases and J by 6 bases, leaving 12 bases between them. This CDR3 is CASSLARRGAEAFF. The CDR3 DNA sequence: TGTGCCAGCAGCTTGGCGCGCCGGGGGGCTGAAGCTTTCTTT.

With respect to this clonotype: A read error may be the cause here, since a much bigger clone is one base away. The chain links TRBV6-5 to TRBJ1-5; D gene ambiguous. Germline V gene sequence: CDR1 MNHEY, CDR2 SVGAGI. Trimming pared 5 bases from V and 3 bases from J, leaving 11 bases between. The CDR3 is made up of 14 amino acids. The CDR3 bases are TGTGCCAGCAGTACCCCGGGCCTCAATCAGCCCCAGCATTTT. Protein sequence: CASSTPGLNQPQHF.

This sequence joins TRBV20-1 and TRBJ2-1; D possibly corresponds to TRBD1 (6 bases). Germline assignment: CDR1 DFQATT and CDR2 SNEGSKA (reference sequence). The V end was cut by 0 bases, the J end by 0 bases, with 12 bases between. The CDR3 spans 16 residues. CDR3 protein: CSARDYRGSSYNEQFF. CDR3 sequence (DNA): TGCAGTGCTAGAGATTATAGGGGGAGCTCCTACAATGAGCAGTTCTTC.

The rearrangement links TRBV27 to TRBJ2-5; D remains unclear. The germline gives CDR1 MNHEY, CDR2 SMNVEV (reference sequence). Trimming removed 6 bases from V and 5 bases from J, with 10 bases in between. The CDR3 loop spans 12 amino acids. CDR3 DNA: TGTGCCAGCAGATATCCTCGGGAGACCCAGTACTTC. This encodes CASRYPRETQYF.

Remarks on this clonotype: Given a much more abundant clone one base away, this may be a read error. V and J are TRBV19 and TRBJ1-1; D is unresolved. The V gene lost 7 bases and the J gene lost 7 bases, with 13 bases spanning the gap. Per the germline V gene, CDR1 is LNHDA and CDR2 is SQIVND (reference sequence). This CDR3 is 12 amino acids long. CDR3 nucleotides: TGTGCCAGTAAGACTCCTCGCCGTGAAGCTTTCTTT. Protein sequence: CASKTPRREAFF.

This clonotype was seen once. The chain recombines TRBV11-3 with TRBJ2-2; no firm D call. Germline V gene sequence: CDR1 SGHNT, CDR2 YENEEA. Between the trimmed V and J ends, which lost 5 bases and 6 bases, there was a span of 7 bases. The CDR3 runs to 12 residues. In nucleotides, the CDR3 is TGTGCCAGCAGCCCGGCGTCCGGGGAGCTGTTTTTT. This sequence encodes CASSPASGELFF. The complete variable domain, with remaining parts taken from reference TRBV11-3 and TRBJ2-2, reads EAGVVQSPRYKIIEKKQPVAFWCNPISGHNTLYWYLQNLGQGPELLIRYENEEAVDDSQLPKDRFSAERLKGVDSTLKIQPAELGDSAVYLCASSPASGELFFGEGSRLTVL.

This clonotype has just a few counts. The genes are TRBV27 and TRBJ2-1; either TRBD1 or TRBD2 may supply D (5 bases each). The CDR3 contains 14 residues. Germline values: CDR1 MNHEY, CDR2 SMNVEV (reference sequence). Deletions cut 1 base from V and 8 bases from J, with 12 bases between. The CDR3 sequence is CASSLFSRGHEQFF. DNA for the CDR3: TGTGCCAGCAGTTTATTCTCCCGGGGCCATGAGCAGTTCTTC.

This clonotype turned up a few times. The rearrangement joins TRBV27 to TRBJ1-5, with D hard to call. V was cut by 6 bases and J by 3 bases, with 15 bases left in between. CDR1 MNHEY and CDR2 SMNVEV come from the germline V gene (reference sequence). The CDR3 covers 15 residues. CDR3 DNA: TGTGCCAGCAGCGTTTCGAGTAGGGTCAATCAGCCCCAGCATTTT. This sequence encodes CASSVSSRVNQPQHF.

CDR3 residues: CASSVGNPNSRSGNTIYF. DNA of the CDR3: TGTGCCAGCAGCGTAGGGAACCCGAATTCGCGCTCTGGAAACACCATATATTTT. The V gene is TRBV9, the J gene TRBJ1-3, with D hard to call. Germline lookup yields CDR1 SGDLS and CDR2 YYNGEE. This CDR3 region has 18 residues. Trimming removed 0 bases at V and 0 bases at J, with 16 bases between.

Regarding this clonotype: Possible read error: a much larger clone is one base away. This chain links TRBV3-1 with TRBJ2-2; no clear D gene. The ends were cut back, 8 bases at V and 2 bases at J, with 12 bases in the middle. Germline assignment: CDR1 LGHDT and CDR2 YNNKEL (reference sequence). This CDR3 contains 14 residues. CDR3: CASRRVGNTGELFF. In nucleotides, the CDR3 is TGTGCCAGCCGCCGCGTTGGTAACACCGGGGAGCTGTTTTTT.

This clonotype was recorded at least ten times. This rearrangement joins TRBV28 to TRBJ1-4, with D hard to call. In germline, CDR1 is MDHEN, CDR2 SYDVKM. The CDR3 loop spans 13 amino acids. V lost 2 bases and J 5 bases, leaving 6 bases between the germline ends. In DNA, the CDR3 is TGTGCCAGCAGTTTAGGGCTCAATGAAAAACTGTTTTTT. Amino acid sequence: CASSLGLNEKLFF.

The chain uses TRBV6-5 and TRBJ2-7; 9 nucleotides match TRBD2. Germline V gene sequence: CDR1 MNHEY, CDR2 SVGAGI. The V segment lost 5 bases and the J segment 4 bases; nucleotides outside the gene matches: 6. There are 14 residues in the CDR3. Here the CDR3 reads CASSQFTSGYEQYF. DNA for the CDR3: TGTGCCAGCAGTCAATTTACTAGCGGGTACGAGCAGTACTTC.

This clonotype occurred a few times. The gene calls are TRBV12-3 or TRBV12-4 and TRBJ2-7, with D unresolved. This CDR3 has 14 amino acids. Between the trimmed V and J ends, which lost 7 bases and 5 bases, there was a span of 18 bases. The CDR3 reads CASTPSSGFDEQYF. Here the CDR3 DNA reads TGTGCCAGCACTCCCTCTTCGGGTTTCGACGAGCAGTACTTC.

This clonotype was found a few times. The chain recombines TRBV19 with TRBJ2-2, with D perhaps matching TRBD1 (5 bases). Per germline, CDR1 LNHDA and CDR2 SQIVND (reference sequence). The V gene lost 0 bases and the J gene lost 5 bases, with 10 bases spanning the gap. This CDR3 contains 15 residues. The CDR3 protein is CASSIEGLQTGELFF. The CDR3 DNA is TGTGCCAGTAGTATAGAGGGGCTCCAGACCGGGGAGCTGTTTTTT.

This clonotype was recorded a few times. The rearrangement joins TRBV9 to TRBJ2-5; TRBD2 might be the D (6 bases). V was trimmed by 4 bases and J by 9 bases, leaving 31 bases between them. Germline V gene sequence: CDR1 SGDLS, CDR2 YYNGEE. This CDR3 comprises 18 residues. The CDR3 bases are TGTGCCAGCAGCCCAGAGGCAGAACCGGGACCGGGGGTGGTGGCCCAGTACTTC. It yields the protein CASSPEAEPGPGVVAQYF.

This clonotype was seen a handful of times. This sequence joins TRBV11-2 and TRBJ1-4; D not certain. From germline, CDR1 is SGHAT and CDR2 FQNNGV. CDR3 length: 14 amino acids. V lost 0 bases to trimming and J lost 7 bases, with 9 bases between them. The CDR3 loop is CASSLEVTSEKLFF. DNA for the CDR3: TGTGCCAGCAGCTTAGAGGTTACGAGTGAAAAACTGTTTTTT.

This clonotype was counted ten times or more. The chain joins TRBV5-6 to TRBJ2-1; TRBD1 matches at 7 bases. The CDR3 sequence is 16 residues long. The V segment lost 2 bases and the J segment 7 bases; nucleotides outside the gene matches: 12. Germline V gene data show CDR1 as SGHDT and CDR2 as YYEEEE. The CDR3 DNA follows: TGTGCCAGCAGCTTCCGCCCGGGACAGCTGCTAAATGAGCAGTTCTTC. Encoded protein: CASSFRPGQLLNEQFF. Together with reference TRBV5-6 and TRBJ2-1, the CDR3 gives the full variable domain: DAGVTQSPTHLIKTRGQQVTLRCSPKSGHDTVSWYQQALGQGPQFIFQYYEEEERQRGNFPDRFSGHQFPNYSSELNVNALLLGDSALYLCASSFRPGQLLNEQFFGPGTRLTVL.